Listed below are T cell receptor beta chains from one sample, sequenced in a study of CD8+CD57+ T cells in acquired aplastic anemia. TCRdb re-analysed the reads in MiXCR, keeping a single row per CDR3 protein. The sample lists around 130,000 distinct CDR3 sequences; over 45% were seen once. Sequenced sample: sorted CD4+, CD8+, or CD8+CD57+ T cells (not recorded which) from PBMCs. These receptor sequences come from a human donor in good health, serving as a control. CDR3s include the opening cysteine and the closing phenylalanine or tryptophan. D genes are given only for firm matches. A row's size may be missing; if present it is once, few, many or a size class.

>TRBV24-1|.|.|TRBJ2-7
CATSSSGVSYEQYF
TGTGCCACCAGTTCATCCGGGGTCTCCTACGAGCAGTACTTC
>TRBV20-1|.|.|TRBJ2-5
CSARFLEMTETQYF
TGCAGTGCCCGGTTCTTGGAGATGACAGAGACCCAGTACTTC
>TRBV6-1|many|.|TRBJ2-2
CASSGQGSGELFF
TGTGCCAGCAGTGGGCAGGGTAGCGGGGAGCTGTTTTTT
>TRBV7-9|many|.|TRBJ1-1
CASSLGIDRWYGTDTEAFF
TGTGCCAGCAGCTTAGGAATTGACAGGTGGTACGGGACGGACACTGAAGCTTTCTTT
>TRBV7-9|many|.|TRBJ1-1
CASSLQENTEAFF
TGTGCCAGCAGCTTACAGGAGAACACTGAAGCTTTCTTT
>TRBV24-1|.|.|TRBJ1-4
CATSMGGGENEKLFF
TGTGCCACCAGTATGGGAGGAGGCGAAAATGAAAAACTGTTTTTT
>TRBV19|.|TRBD1|TRBJ2-7
CASSRDRASYEQYF
TGTGCCAGTAGCCGGGACAGGGCCTCCTACGAGCAGTACTTC
>TRBV30|.|.|TRBJ1-1
CDWSVDRRTEAFF
TGTGACTGGAGTGTCGACAGGAGAACTGAAGCTTTCTTT
>TRBV20-1|medium-sized|.|TRBJ1-2
CSARDQGDGYTF
TGCAGTGCTAGAGATCAGGGAGACGGCTACACCTTC
>TRBV2|.|TRBD2|TRBJ2-5
CAGGTSGGAWETQYF
TGTGCCGGAGGGACTAGCGGGGGGGCCTGGGAGACCCAGTACTTC
>TRBV9|many|.|TRBJ1-5
CASSVGTNSNQPQHF
TGTGCCAGCAGCGTAGGCACAAATAGCAATCAGCCCCAGCATTTT
>TRBV2|.|.|TRBJ2-7
CASTGAAEQYF
TGTGCCAGCACGGGAGCGGCTGAGCAGTACTTC
>TRBV19|.|TRBD2|TRBJ2-1
CASSIAGGPGEQFF
TGTGCCAGTAGTATAGCGGGGGGGCCTGGGGAGCAGTTCTTC
>TRBV6-4|many|.|TRBJ1-2
CASSDGGNYGYTF
TGTGCCAGCAGTGACGGGGGAAACTATGGCTACACCTTC
>TRBV19|many|TRBD1|TRBJ1-5
CASKGGTGALGGQPQHF
TGTGCCAGTAAGGGGGGGACAGGGGCTTTGGGCGGTCAGCCCCAGCATTTT
>TRBV11-2|many|.|TRBJ2-1
CASSLGAGPRQFF
TGTGCCAGCAGCTTAGGGGCGGGTCCTAGGCAGTTCTTC
>TRBV9|many|.|TRBJ2-3
CASSPGVGGSTDTQYF
TGTGCCAGCAGCCCTGGGGTAGGGGGAAGCACAGATACGCAGTATTTT
>TRBV10-3|.|.|TRBJ1-6
CAIDQSGSYNSPLHF
TGTGCCATCGACCAATCGGGCTCCTATAATTCACCCCTCCACTTT
>TRBV10-3|many|TRBD2|TRBJ2-1
CAIAGGSYNEQFF
TGTGCCATCGCGGGGGGATCCTACAATGAGCAGTTCTTC
>TRBV19|many|.|TRBJ1-5
CASSTGGEGNQPQHF
TGTGCCAGTAGTACAGGTGGAGAAGGCAATCAGCCCCAGCATTTT
>TRBV10-3|.|.|TRBJ2-5
CAMSAGPGQETQYF
TGTGCCATGAGCGCGGGGCCAGGCCAAGAGACCCAGTACTTC
>TRBV6-1|many|TRBD2|TRBJ2-3
CASRRDYTTSTDTQYF
TGTGCCAGCCGACGGGACTATACGACTAGCACAGATACGCAGTATTTT
>TRBV7-1|few|TRBD2|TRBJ2-1
CASSAKTTSGGETNEQFF
TGTGCCAGCAGCGCAAAAACGACTAGCGGGGGAGAAACTAATGAGCAGTTCTTC
>TRBV20-1|many|.|TRBJ2-5
CSAPYRQETQYF
TGCAGTGCTCCGTATCGGCAAGAGACCCAGTACTTC
>TRBV18|many|.|TRBJ2-7
CASSPKADPYEQYF
TGTGCCAGCTCACCTAAGGCGGATCCCTACGAGCAGTACTTC
>TRBV2|.|.|TRBJ1-1
CASTFLNTEAFF
TGTGCCAGCACGTTTTTGAACACTGAAGCTTTCTTT
>TRBV9|.|.|TRBJ2-2
CASSVFVEDTGELFF
TGTGCCAGCAGCGTTTTCGTCGAGGACACCGGGGAGCTGTTTTTT
>TRBV2|many|.|TRBJ2-3
CASGRGVTSDTQYF
TGTGCCAGCGGGCGCGGGGTCACGTCGGATACGCAGTATTTT
>TRBV2|.|.|TRBJ1-6
CASSEAHPGGNSPLHF
TGTGCCAGCAGTGAAGCGCATCCCGGGGGAAATTCACCCCTCCACTTT
>TRBV2|once|.|TRBJ2-7
CASSGDGSMGSYEQYF
TGTGCCAGCAGTGGGGACGGATCCATGGGGTCCTACGAGCAGTACTTC
>TRBV15|.|.|TRBJ1-2
CATSRGDYGYTF
TGTGCCACCAGCAGGGGCGACTATGGCTACACCTTC
>TRBV12-3/TRBV12-4|many|.|TRBJ1-5
CASSPGGGGNNQPQHF
TGTGCCAGCAGTCCTGGTGGGGGGGGCAATAATCAGCCCCAGCATTTT
>TRBV19|.|.|TRBJ1-5
CATHQLGVNQPQHF
TGTGCCACTCACCAACTAGGGGTGAATCAGCCCCAGCATTTT
>TRBV7-9|.|.|TRBJ1-6
CASSLSSLSPLHF
TGTGCCAGCAGTTTAAGCTCTTTGTCACCCCTCCACTTT
>TRBV4-2|many|.|TRBJ1-2
CASSQDWSVFYGYTF
TGTGCCAGCAGCCAAGACTGGTCGGTGTTCTATGGCTACACCTTC
>TRBV10-3|.|TRBD1|TRBJ1-4
CAIGGQGGEKLFF
TGTGCCATCGGGGGACAGGGAGGTGAAAAACTGTTTTTT
>TRBV6-6|many|TRBD1|TRBJ1-1
CASRLDRGSGTEAFF
TGTGCCAGCAGGTTAGACAGGGGGTCGGGCACTGAAGCTTTCTTT
>TRBV7-8|.|.|TRBJ2-5
CASSLSSQETQYF
TGTGCCAGCAGCTTATCGTCCCAAGAGACACAGTACTTC
>TRBV19|.|.|TRBJ1-6
CASKPPGQAPLHF
TGTGCCAGTAAGCCCCCCGGGCAAGCACCCCTCCACTTT
>TRBV9|many|.|TRBJ2-4
CASSARLGTGDIQYF
TGTGCCAGCAGCGCCCGACTAGGGACGGGGGACATTCAGTACTTC
>TRBV2|.|.|TRBJ1-2
CASSNSNTNYGYTF
TGTGCCAGCTCGAACAGTAACACTAACTATGGCTACACCTTC